These T cell receptor beta chains were read from a single sample in a study of shared clonotypes between healthy human individuals. Sequencing was performed with immunoSEQ multiplex PCR; in TCRdb, only in-frame clones are kept and a portion is missing. The sample includes about 600,000 clones, 98% of them seen just once. The sequencing sample was made of naive CD8+ T cells sorted from blood. The receptors were sampled from a young man in good health. The conserved cysteine and the conserved F or W are not part of the CDR3 here.

j_gene	v_gene	CDR3aa
TRBJ2-7	TRBV27	ASAFKTRGYEQY
TRBJ2-7	TRBV4-1	ASDPGGSGYEQY
TRBJ2-3	TRBV4-3	ASSQEAGVSTDTQY
TRBJ1-2	TRBV4-1	ASSQRFAESSGYGYT
TRBJ1-2	TRBV5-4	ASSLDPNYGYT
TRBJ1-1	TRBV6-5	ASSYFYRANTEAF
TRBJ2-1	TRBV7-9	ASSPRGRSTYNEQF
TRBJ2-1	TRBV6-5	ASTGQGAYNEQF
TRBJ1-3	TRBV29-1	SVEGGISSGNTIY
TRBJ2-7	TRBV7-9	ASSSGRRPYEQY
TRBJ2-2	TRBV9	ASSAPRGRDKNTGELF
TRBJ2-7	TRBV5-6	ASSLDRQGRVLY
TRBJ2-3	TRBV28	ASSLWASGRTDTQY
TRBJ1-5	TRBV4-1	ASRATGVGDQPQH
TRBJ1-4	TRBV6-1	ASSKPQGDNEKLF
TRBJ2-1	TRBV7-9	ASSPPSGSSYNEQF
TRBJ1-2	TRBV27	ASSLGGQGVDGYT
TRBJ2-7	TRBV28	ASSQTGDSTYEQY
TRBJ1-4	TRBV2	ASSERKGRDNNEKLF
TRBJ2-1	TRBV5-4	ASSRSAAGGSSYNEQF
TRBJ2-1	TRBV21-1	ASSTGLALNEQF
TRBJ1-2	TRBV27	ASSPEGQYGYGYT
TRBJ1-3	TRBV29-1	SAAPGGNTIY
TRBJ1-1	TRBV27	ASSFLANTEAF
TRBJ2-7	TRBV7-8	ASSLMSGSLYEQY
TRBJ2-7	TRBV7-9	ASSLESYEQY
TRBJ2-3	TRBV6-5	ASSYSRQESTDTQY
TRBJ2-1	TRBV7-8	ASSPNRGLAYNEQF
TRBJ2-5	TRBV11-3	ASSTNSGEVEETQY
TRBJ2-5	TRBV9	ASSPWNREETQY
TRBJ2-7	TRBV4-2	ASSHSGILAEQY
TRBJ2-7	TRBV6-6	ASSYMSEQY
TRBJ2-7	TRBV19	ASTPSSPSGEQY
TRBJ2-7	TRBV4-1	ASSQEAGGTYEQY
TRBJ2-7	TRBV5-5	ASSFGSAYEQY
TRBJ2-7	TRBV18	ASSPSRMLEKADLYEQY
TRBJ2-1	TRBV28	ASSPGLAGGEQF
TRBJ2-1	TRBV7-9	ASSLTASVYNEQF
TRBJ2-7	TRBV27	ASSFGRADSYEQY
TRBJ2-3	TRBV19	ASRTGPSTDTQY
TRBJ2-3	TRBV7-9	ASSVPSSGSGRDTQY
TRBJ2-7	TRBV2	ATKGAVYEQY
TRBJ1-5	TRBV19	ASSITGTAVQH
TRBJ2-4	TRBV19	ASSMGQGWFIQY
TRBJ1-1	TRBV7-9	ASSWGTAEAF
TRBJ2-2	TRBV28	ASLRQSTGELF
TRBJ1-2	TRBV15	ATRQGGDYGYT
TRBJ1-5	TRBV6-5	ASKGWNSNQPQH
TRBJ2-4	TRBV21-1	ASSKHVVGDRKTGIQY
TRBJ2-7	TRBV4-1	ASSFVLSPGEQY
TRBJ2-3	TRBV7-9	ASSLGTDTQY
TRBJ2-7	TRBV10-2	ATSSSYEQY
TRBJ2-3	TRBV4-1	ASTSVLAGAADTQY
TRBJ1-2	TRBV7-9	ASSLVADAYGYT
TRBJ2-5	TRBV7-9	ASSPVAGEGETQY